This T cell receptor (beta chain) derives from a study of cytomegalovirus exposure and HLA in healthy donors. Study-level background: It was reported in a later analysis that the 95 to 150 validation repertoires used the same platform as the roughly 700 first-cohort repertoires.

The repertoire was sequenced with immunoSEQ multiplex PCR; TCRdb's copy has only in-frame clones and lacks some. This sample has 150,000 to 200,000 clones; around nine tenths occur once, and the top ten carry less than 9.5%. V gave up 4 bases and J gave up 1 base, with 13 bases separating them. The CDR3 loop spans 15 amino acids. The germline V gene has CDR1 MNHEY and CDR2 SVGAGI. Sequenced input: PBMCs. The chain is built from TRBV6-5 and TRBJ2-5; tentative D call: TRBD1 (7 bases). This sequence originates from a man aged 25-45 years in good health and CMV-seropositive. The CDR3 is CASSLGGQFQETQYF. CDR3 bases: TGTGCCAGCAGTTTGGGGGGACAGTTCCAAGAGACCCAGTACTTC.